The T cell receptor (beta chain) under discussion was sequenced for a study of human T cells and chemical hapten exposure. TCRdb called the RACE reads again in MiXCR, with one record for every CDR3 protein. The table has about 40,000 distinct CDR3 sequences, about 8.9% seen once; the top ten hold 15%. Time point of the sample: patch test 2, 6 weeks after DPC sensitization. Treatment reported: therapeutic diphenylcyclopropenone sensitization with weekly scalp DPC. The study drew its donors from alopecia patients who were 18 to 70 years old and suitable for DPC. Extraction of total RNA was performed on unfractionated whole blood. This clonotype was counted at least ten times. Its antigen is unknown. Notes on the study in general: As the donors had alopecia, their immune response may differ from healthy people's. Among TCRs, those above 1 in 1000 frequency were unaffected by DPC sensitization.

The material sequenced was whole blood, taken in connection with sensitization to the hapten diphenylcyclopropenone (DPC). The clonotype was recovered from a woman between 40 and 50 years old with alopecia areata. Some clones in this sample may be carry-over from other donors' samples.

For the CDR3, the DNA is TGTGCCAGCAGTTCGGTGATGGGACAGGGTGCCTCACCCCTCCACTTT. Protein: CASSSVMGQGASPLHF. This chain links TRBV6-6 with TRBJ1-6, with 9 bases identical to TRBD1. Germline loops: CDR1 MNHNY, CDR2 SVGAGI (reference sequence). The CDR3 sequence is 16 residues long. Germline trimming cut 4 bases from V and 10 bases from J; bases unmatched to any gene: 11.